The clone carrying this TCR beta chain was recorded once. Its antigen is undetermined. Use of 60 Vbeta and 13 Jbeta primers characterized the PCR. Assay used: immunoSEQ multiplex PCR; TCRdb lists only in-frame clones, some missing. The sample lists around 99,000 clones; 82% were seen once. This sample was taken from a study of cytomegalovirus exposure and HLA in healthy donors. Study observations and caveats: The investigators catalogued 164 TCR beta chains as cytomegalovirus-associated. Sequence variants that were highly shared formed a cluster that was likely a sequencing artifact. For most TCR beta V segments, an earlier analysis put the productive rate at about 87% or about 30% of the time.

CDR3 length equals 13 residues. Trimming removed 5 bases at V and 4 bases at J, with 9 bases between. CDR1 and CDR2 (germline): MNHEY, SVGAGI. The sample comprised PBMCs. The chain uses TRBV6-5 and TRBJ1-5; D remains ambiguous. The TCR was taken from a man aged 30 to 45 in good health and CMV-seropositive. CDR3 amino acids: CASSLGLNQPQHF. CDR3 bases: TGTGCCAGCAGTCTGGGCTTAAATCAGCCCCAGCATTTT.